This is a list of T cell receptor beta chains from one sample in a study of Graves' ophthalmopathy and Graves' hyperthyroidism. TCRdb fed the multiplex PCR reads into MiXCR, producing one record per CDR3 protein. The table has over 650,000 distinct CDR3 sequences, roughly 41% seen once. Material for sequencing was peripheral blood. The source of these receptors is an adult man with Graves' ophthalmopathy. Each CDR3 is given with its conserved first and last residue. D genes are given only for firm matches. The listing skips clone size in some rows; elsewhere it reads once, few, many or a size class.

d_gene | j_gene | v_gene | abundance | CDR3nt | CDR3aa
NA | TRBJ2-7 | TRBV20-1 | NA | TGCAGTGCAAGGGACAAAACCTACGAGCAGTACTTC | CSARDKTYEQYF
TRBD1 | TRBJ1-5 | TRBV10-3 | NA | TGTGCCATCAGTGAGTCGGACAGGGGCTATCAGCCCCAGCATTTT | CAISESDRGYQPQHF
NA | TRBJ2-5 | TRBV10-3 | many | TGTGCCATCAGTGAGTCTGACCCTCAAGAGACCCAGTACTTC | CAISESDPQETQYF
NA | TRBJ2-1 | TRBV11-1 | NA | TGTGCCAGCAGCTTCTGGGGGGGCATCAATGAGCAGTTCTTC | CASSFWGGINEQFF
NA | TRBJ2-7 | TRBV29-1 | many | TGCAGCGTTGCAGTTCCCCTGGGGTACGAGCAGTACTTC | CSVAVPLGYEQYF
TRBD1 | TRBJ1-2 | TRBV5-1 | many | TGCGCCAGCAGCCCTCAGGACAGGGGACATGGCTACACCTTC | CASSPQDRGHGYTF
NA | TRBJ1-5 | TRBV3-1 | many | TGTGCCAGCAGTCTCCAGGGATATCAGCCCCAGCATTTT | CASSLQGYQPQHF
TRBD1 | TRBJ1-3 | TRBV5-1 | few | TGCGCCAGCAGCTCAAGGACAGGGTCTGGAAACACCATATATTTT | CASSSRTGSGNTIYF
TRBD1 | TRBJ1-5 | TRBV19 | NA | TGTGCCAGTAGAGGGGAGGGGGCCAGCAATCAGCCCCAGCATTTT | CASRGEGASNQPQHF
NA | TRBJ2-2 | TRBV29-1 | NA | TGCAGCGTTGAGGAGTTAGCTGGGACCGGGGAGCTGTTTTTT | CSVEELAGTGELFF
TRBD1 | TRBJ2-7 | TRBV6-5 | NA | TGTGCCAGCAGTTTGCCCCTTCGACAGGGACAGACCTCCTACGAGCAGTACTTC | CASSLPLRQGQTSYEQYF
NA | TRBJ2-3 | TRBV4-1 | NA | TGCGCCAGCAGCCAAGATCGGGCAGGGGCAGATACGCAGTATTTT | CASSQDRAGADTQYF
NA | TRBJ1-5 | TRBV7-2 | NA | TGTGCCAGCTCAGCTTATATGAGGAATCAGCCCCAGCATTTT | CASSAYMRNQPQHF
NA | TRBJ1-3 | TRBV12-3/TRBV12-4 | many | TGTGCCAGTCGTCCCTATGCGGGACTTGGAAACACCATATATTTT | CASRPYAGLGNTIYF
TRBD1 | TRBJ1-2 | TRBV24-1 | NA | TGTGCCACCAGCGTAGAGACAGGGGATGGCTACACCTTC | CATSVETGDGYTF
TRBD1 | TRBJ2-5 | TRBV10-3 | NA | TGTGCCATCAGTGAAGGGACAGGGGTTCCCCACGAGACCCAGTACTTC | CAISEGTGVPHETQYF
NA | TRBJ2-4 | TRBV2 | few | TGTGCCAGCAGGATCCCAGTAGAAAACATTCAGTACTTC | CASRIPVENIQYF
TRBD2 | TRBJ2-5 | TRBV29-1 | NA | TGCAGCGTTGGGGCTAGCGGATCGGGGGAGACCCAGTACTTC | CSVGASGSGETQYF
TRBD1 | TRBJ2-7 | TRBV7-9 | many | TGTGCCAGCAACGTTATTCGACAGGGGGCCCCCTACGAGCAGTACTTC | CASNVIRQGAPYEQYF
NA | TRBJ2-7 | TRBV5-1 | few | TGTGCCAGCACACGGACTGAACTCTCCTACGAGCAGTACTTC | CASTRTELSYEQYF